This T cell receptor beta chain was sequenced during a study of shared clonotypes between healthy human individuals (dated by TCRdb to about 2020). For the wider study: Two women and a few men aged 18 to 49 years were included in the cohort. Per donor, leukapheresis produced somewhere between about 0.85 and 10 billion PBMCs. To increase sequencing depth and limit assay-specific biases, different laboratories used diverse techniques to prepare libraries and sequence TCR repertoires. Blood TCR repertoires of five healthy adults were deeply sequenced to estimate repertoire size and the extent of clonotype sharing between individuals. For each donor, CD4 naive and CD4 memory were each run on three plates, CD8 naive on two plates, and CD8 memory on one plate.

Using the deep immunoSEQ assay, multiplex PCR amplified TCR CDR3 regions from genomic DNA. Extracted genomic DNA from each cell subset was distributed evenly across all wells of several immunoSEQ 96-well plates, and each plate was treated as a replicate. Each replicate PCR for sorted subsets received roughly 0.2 ug genomic DNA, equal to around 32,000 T cell genomes. The purified libraries were quantified using a Qubit 3.0 fluorometer, sized with a Bioanalyzer 2100, and then quantified again using the KAPA Library Quantification kit. Every immunoSEQ 96-well plate was sequenced on a separate single-read 150-cycle Illumina NextSeq 550 flow cell. In the source study's methods: Because the immunoSEQ output included only junctional sequences and no quality scores, the filtering could not be the same as the filtering used for full-length reads. To assign V/J genes and CDR3, sequences were annotated using PyIR, a Python wrapper for IgBLAST v1.9, with IMGT germline references. Reads with weak V/J assignments (E-value above 1e-6), missing CDR3, stop codons, out-of-frame junctions, or ambiguous translated residues were removed. V3J clonotypes were defined as sequences sharing the same inferred V gene, J gene, and CDR3 amino acid sequence. Percentage overlap between repertoires was calculated by dividing the number of shared unique clonotypes by the size of the smaller repertoire. Richness of each repertoire was evaluated using RTK rarefaction, the Chao1 estimator, and Recon v2.1 estimates of unobserved clonotypes. OLGA was used to compute generation probabilities for all TCRbeta clonotypes that the gDNA method yielded from a handful of donors. TCRdb obtained this table from immuneACCESS and retained in-frame rearrangements with V and J assigned. These tables miss some clones; where compared with another copy, unresolved V genes account for less than half of the shortfall, and the remainder is unexplained. V and J calls plus clone size are reproduced from that table; the DNA served to infer D and trimming. The sample table records about 2,500,000 clones; roughly nine tenths of these occur just once. The top ten constitute 0.14% of the sample.

The CDR3 goes from the cysteine to the phenylalanine over 16 residues. The kept DNA is CDR3 alone, 48 bases in frame from the first base. The junction shows trimming of 4 bases on V and 4 bases on J, plus 16 bases between the germline ends. From the germline V gene, CDR1 is MGHDK and CDR2 is SYGVNS. Healthy HIV-negative adults with no recently reported acute infections or vaccinations were included as donors. Every donor was a Caucasian adult residing in Nashville, Tennessee, USA. CD4+ T cells were enriched by magnetic negative selection; naive cells were then positively selected on CD45RA, and the negative fraction formed the memory subset. Blood was obtained by leukapheresis, after which PBMCs were separated by Ficoll-Histopaque density gradient centrifugation and cryopreserved in liquid nitrogen vapor phase. Analytical flow cytometry was used to check the purity and quantity of each magnetically sorted T cell population. Each sorted fraction had its genomic DNA isolated and then quantified by UV absorbance on a Nanodrop 2000c.

Concerning this clone: Its antigen remains unidentified. No per-base quality is available; no much larger clone lies one base away.

The paper's findings and limits, for the study overall: Sampling was restricted to blood, and TCR repertoires in tissue are likely to differ from TCR repertoires in blood. Pairwise subsampling led to the expectation that sequencing depth would affect the degree of clonotype sharing among donors. Rarefaction of sorted-subset datasets indicated incomplete sequencing despite the large sequencing depth. Sharing across a handful of donors was observed for approximately 4.6% of naive CD4, 3.5% of naive CD8, 2% to 2.5% of memory CD4, and 0.4% of memory CD8 clonotypes. Because the study included only a small number of donors, the genetic and exposure-history diversity represented was limited. Compared with non-shared clonotypes, clonotypes shared by all four sorted-subset donors had higher generation probabilities. Naive subsets generally had larger estimated clonotype richness than memory subsets.

Sequenced sample: naive CD4+ T cells sorted from blood. Sample cell subset or site, as interpreted from the label and publication: CD45RA+ positively selected. This chain joins TRBV25-1 to TRBJ1-4, with TRBD1 tentatively as D gene (6 bases match). This TCR was recovered from a man aged 18 to 30 in good health. The base sequence is TGTGCCAGCAGTGCGCCCACAGGGCACAGTAATGAAAAACTGTTTTTT. This gives the protein CASSAPTGHSNEKLFF.